This note documents a single T cell receptor beta chain sequence. The time point was: sample taken at primary tumor resection. The data stem from a study of spatial heterogeneity in lung cancer. TCRdb reprocessed the 5' RACE reads via MiXCR and lists one record per CDR3 protein. The sample has around 63,000 distinct CDR3 sequences, around 6% seen once. The sequencing here drew on PBMCs, taken at surgery. The clonotype was recovered from a female donor with early-stage non-small cell lung cancer.

CDR3: CASSLSGQVFSGNTIYF. The CDR3 DNA reads as TGTGCCAGCAGTTTATCGGGACAGGTATTCTCTGGAAACACCATATATTTT. This chain joins TRBV28 and TRBJ1-3; 8 bases are a match to TRBD1. Germline assignment: CDR1 MDHEN and CDR2 SYDVKM. The V segment lost 1 base and the J segment 0 bases; nucleotides outside the gene matches: 5. CDR3 size: 17 residues. The variable domain in full, completed from reference TRBV28 and TRBJ1-3, reads DVKVTQSSRYLVKRTGEKVFLECVQDMDHENMFWYRQDPGLGLRLIYFSYDVKMKEKGDIPEGYSVSREKKERFSLILESASTNQTSMYLCASSLSGQVFSGNTIYFGEGSWLTVV.